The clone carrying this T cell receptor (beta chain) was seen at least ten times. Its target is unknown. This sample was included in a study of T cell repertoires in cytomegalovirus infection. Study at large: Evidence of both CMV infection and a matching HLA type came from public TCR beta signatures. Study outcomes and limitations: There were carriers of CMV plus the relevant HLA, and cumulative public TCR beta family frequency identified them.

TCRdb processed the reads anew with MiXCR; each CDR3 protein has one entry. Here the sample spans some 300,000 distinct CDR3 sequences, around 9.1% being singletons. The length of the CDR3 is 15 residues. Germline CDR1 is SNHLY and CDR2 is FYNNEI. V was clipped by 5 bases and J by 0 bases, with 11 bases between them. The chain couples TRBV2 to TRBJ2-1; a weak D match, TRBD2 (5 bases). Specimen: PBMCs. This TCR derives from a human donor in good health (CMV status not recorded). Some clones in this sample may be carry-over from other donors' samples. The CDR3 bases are TGTGCCAGCAGTCGAGCGGCGAGCTCCTACAATGAGCAGTTCTTC. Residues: CASSRAASSYNEQFF. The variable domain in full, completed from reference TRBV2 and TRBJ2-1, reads EPEVTQTPSHQVTQMGQEVILRCVPISNHLYFYWYRQILGQKVEFLVSFYNNEISEKSEIFDDQFSVERPDGSNFTLKIRSTKLEDSAMYFCASSRAASSYNEQFFGPGTRLTVL.